This T cell receptor beta chain came from a study of identifying expanded T cells in peripheral blood. Whole-study findings and limits: Differentially abundant clones: about 1.3 between replicates, approximately 15 at roughly 2 weeks, more than 18 at four.

The table came from immunoSEQ multiplex PCR; TCRdb's copy has only in-frame clones and leaves some out. The data contain about 85,000 clones, around nine tenths of them singletons. Trimming left V 5 bases short and J 4 bases short, with 19 bases between. CDR1 SGHTA and CDR2 FQGNSA come from the germline V gene. The CDR3 extends over 16 amino acids. During the collection period, no donor immune events like infections were recorded. A remark on this clone: As yet, its antigen is unknown.

The chain uses TRBV7-2 and TRBJ2-3, with D unresolved. The receptor's source is a person aged 18 to 75 in good health. The sequenced sample consisted of blood. DNA of the CDR3: TGTGCCAGCAGCCCCGGAGTATTGGTGAGCGCAGATACGCAGTATTTT. Translation: CASSPGVLVSADTQYF.